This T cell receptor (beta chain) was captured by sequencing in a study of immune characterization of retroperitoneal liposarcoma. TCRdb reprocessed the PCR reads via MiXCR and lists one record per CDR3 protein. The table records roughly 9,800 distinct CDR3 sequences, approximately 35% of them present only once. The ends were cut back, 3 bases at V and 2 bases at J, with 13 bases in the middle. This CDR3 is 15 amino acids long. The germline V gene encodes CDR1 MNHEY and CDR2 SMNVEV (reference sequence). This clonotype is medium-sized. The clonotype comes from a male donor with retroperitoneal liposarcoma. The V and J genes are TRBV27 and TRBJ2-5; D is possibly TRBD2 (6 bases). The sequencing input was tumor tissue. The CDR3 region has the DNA TGTGCCAGCAGTTTGGGGCGGGGCCTACAAGAGACCCAGTACTTC. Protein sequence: CASSLGRGLQETQYF.